This TCR beta chain emerged from a study of T cell repertoires in cytomegalovirus infection. The V end was cut by 5 bases, the J end by 2 bases, with 15 bases between. The CDR3 contains 15 residues. Germline V lookup: CDR1 PRHDT, CDR2 FYEKMQ (reference sequence). MiXCR, applied by TCRdb to the reads, yields one record per CDR3 protein. The table has about 900,000 distinct CDR3 sequences, about a third seen once. About this clonotype: The target antigen is unknown.

The receptor's source is a human donor in good health (CMV status not recorded). Some clones in this sample may be carry-over from other donors' samples. This specimen consisted of cultured CD8+ T cells from PBMCs, obtained from culture after CMV antigen stimulation. V usage is TRBV13 and J usage is TRBJ1-1; D is possibly TRBD1 (6 bases). This CDR3 is CASSTTGLGNTEAFF. CDR3 DNA sequence: TGTGCCAGCAGCACAACAGGGTTGGGCAACACTGAAGCTTTCTTT.